One and the same sample provided the 17 T cell receptor beta chains below, sequenced in a study of cytomegalovirus exposure and HLA in healthy donors. The PCR used 60 Vbeta and 13 Jbeta primers. Measured with immunoSEQ multiplex PCR; TCRdb has only the in-frame clones, and not every one. The repertoire holds 90,000 to 130,000 clones, with about four fifths as singletons. The specimen sequenced was PBMCs. The receptors shown here come from a man aged 25-40 years in good health and CMV-seropositive.

CDR3 amino acids: CASSPQLAAGELFF. DNA for the CDR3: TGTGCCAGCAGCCCCCAACTGGCGGCCGGGGAGCTGTTTTTT. This sequence joins TRBV5-6 and TRBJ2-2; D is uncertain. This CDR3 comprises 14 residues. V lost 4 bases and J 6 bases, leaving 13 bases between the germline ends. Looked up from germline, CDR1 is SGHDT and CDR2 is YYEEEE.

The chain employs TRBV5-1 and TRBJ1-2; TRBD1 matches 9 bases. After removal of 4 bases from V and 8 bases from J, the junction contained 15 bases not matched to a gene. The CDR3 is 16 amino acids. From germline, CDR1 is SGHRS and CDR2 YFSETQ. DNA of the CDR3: TGCGCCAGCAGCCTAAGAACAGGGGGCGCGGTTGAAGGCTACACCTTC. Amino acid sequence: CASSLRTGGAVEGYTF.

The chain combines TRBV5-1 with TRBJ2-1, with 9 bases lining up with TRBD2. The V segment lost 4 bases and the J segment 8 bases; nucleotides outside the gene matches: 10. CDR3 length equals 15 residues. Germline CDR1 reads SGHRS; CDR2 reads YFSETQ. In DNA form, the CDR3 reads TGCGCCAGCAGCCCGGGACTAGCCACCGGGGATGAGCAGTTCTTC. Residues: CASSPGLATGDEQFF.

The chain joins TRBV5-6 to TRBJ1-6, with TRBD1 matching over 7 bases. J was trimmed by 5 bases and V by 4 bases; bases with no gene match: 3. Germline CDR1 and CDR2: SGHDT and YYEEEE. CDR3 size: 14 residues. The CDR3 nucleotides are TGTGCCAGCAGCGAGGGACAGCATAATTCACCCCTCCACTTT. This encodes CASSEGQHNSPLHF.

The chain is built from TRBV5-8 and TRBJ2-1; 9 bases line up with TRBD2. The V and J ends lost 2 bases and 14 bases, in that order; junction bases with no gene match: 8. Per the germline V gene, CDR1 is SGHTS and CDR2 is YDEGEE. This CDR3 region has 13 residues. The CDR3 sequence is CASSFQLAGSEFF. The CDR3 region has the DNA TGTGCCAGCAGCTTCCAGCTAGCGGGATCCGAGTTCTTC.

The chain employs TRBV19 and TRBJ1-5; no reliable D call. V gave up 5 bases and J gave up 4 bases, with 12 bases separating them. The CDR3 has 14 amino acids. Per the germline V gene, CDR1 is LNHDA and CDR2 is SQIVND (reference sequence). The CDR3 reads CASSWRAGNQPQHF. The CDR3 coding sequence is TGTGCCAGTAGTTGGAGGGCCGGGAATCAGCCCCAGCATTTT.

The chain couples TRBV11-2 to TRBJ2-3; 10 nucleotides match TRBD2. Germline-derived CDR1 and CDR2 are SGHAT and FQNNGV. V lost 0 bases to trimming and J lost 7 bases; unmatched junction nucleotides: 10. CDR3 size: 17 residues. In nucleotides, the CDR3 is TGTGCCAGCAGCTTAGATGGGGAGCGGGGGGGCCAAAATACGCAGTATTTT. Residues: CASSLDGERGGQNTQYF.

The chain recombines TRBV28 with TRBJ2-5; TRBD2 matches at 7 bases. The junction had 12 bases not matched to a gene; V was cut back by 6 bases and J by 5 bases. CDR1 and CDR2 (germline): MDHEN, SYDVKM. The CDR3 has 15 amino acids. The CDR3 coding sequence is TGTGCCAGCAGCTCTTGGGGCGGGAGCGGGGAGACCCAGTACTTC. Its translation: CASSSWGGSGETQYF.

The chain joins TRBV5-5 to TRBJ2-7; 7 positions agree with TRBD2. CDR1 is SGHKS, CDR2 YYEKEE, per germline (reference sequence). This CDR3 spans 14 amino acids. The J segment lost 2 bases and the V segment lost 1 base, leaving 3 bases of the junction unmatched. The CDR3 here is CASSLWEGPYEQYF. CDR3 DNA sequence: TGTGCCAGCAGCTTGTGGGAGGGCCCCTACGAGCAGTACTTC.

This chain connects TRBV28 to TRBJ2-7; 7 bases match TRBD1. The germline CDR1 and CDR2 sequences are MDHEN and SYDVKM. The CDR3 consists of 15 residues. Trimming cost V 1 base and J 1 base; bases outside gene matches: 4. CDR3 coding DNA: TGTGCCAGCAGTTTATTAGGACAGGCGTCCTACGAGCAGTACTTC. It is translated as CASSLLGQASYEQYF.

The chain joins TRBV9 to TRBJ2-7; D might be TRBD2 (6 bases). The germline V and J ends were trimmed by 5 bases and 5 bases, with 14 bases remaining between them. The CDR3 is 13 residues long. Germline assignment: CDR1 SGDLS and CDR2 YYNGEE. CDR3 in amino acids: CASRGDLTDEQYF. In nucleotides, the CDR3 is TGTGCCAGCAGGGGGGACTTGACCGACGAGCAGTACTTC.

The V and J genes are TRBV6-1 and TRBJ2-7; perhaps TRBD1 as D (6 bases). Germline V lookup: CDR1 MNHNS, CDR2 SASEGT. V lost 7 bases to trimming and J lost 2 bases, with 9 bases between them. This CDR3 is 12 amino acids long. The CDR3 nucleotides are TGTGCCAGCAAGGCAGGGGCCTACGAGCAGTACTTC. It codes for CASKAGAYEQYF.

This clone was picked up one time. V and J are TRBV13 and TRBJ1-4; perhaps TRBD1 as D (6 bases). Trimming stripped 1 base from V and 8 bases from J, with 11 bases between. Per germline, CDR1 PRHDT and CDR2 FYEKMQ (reference sequence). The CDR3 spans 14 residues. CDR3 residues: CASSLDREGEKLFF. DNA for the CDR3: TGTGCCAGCAGCTTAGACAGGGAAGGCGAAAAACTGTTTTTT. Looking up the rest from reference TRBV13 and TRBJ1-4 gives the full variable domain: AAGVIQSPRHLIKEKRETATLKCYPIPRHDTVYWYQQGPGQDPQFLISFYEKMQSDKGSIPDRFSAQQFSDYHSELNMSSLELGDSALYFCASSLDREGEKLFFGSGTQLSVL.

The CDR3 nucleotides read TGTGCCAGCAGTTACTCCCGCGACAGCTACTTGTCACCCCTCCACTTT. The encoded protein is CASSYSRDSYLSPLHF. The chain is built from TRBV6-5 and TRBJ1-6, with D possibly being TRBD1 (5 bases). The CDR3 runs 16 residues. V was cut by 0 bases and J by 10 bases, with 16 bases left in between. Germline CDR1 MNHEY, CDR2 SVGAGI.

This chain uses TRBV6-4 with TRBJ1-3, with 7 bases fitting TRBD1. The CDR3 length is 14 residues. Trimming took 5 bases from V and 2 from J; bases not matched to a gene: 3. Germline assignment: CDR1 MRHNA and CDR2 SNTAGT. The CDR3 region has the DNA TGTGCCAGCAGTCCTGACAGGGCTGGAAACACCATATATTTT. Translating gives CASSPDRAGNTIYF.

This clone has a handful of counts. This rearrangement joins TRBV19 to TRBJ2-5, with a weak D call TRBD2 (5 bases). Per the germline V gene, CDR1 is LNHDA and CDR2 is SQIVND (reference sequence). There are 16 residues in the CDR3. V was pared by 0 bases and J by 0 bases, with 11 bases between. Here the CDR3 reads CASSIDWRANQETQYF. CDR3 coding DNA: TGTGCCAGTAGTATAGATTGGCGGGCGAACCAAGAGACCCAGTACTTC.

The chain carries TRBV4-2 and TRBJ2-4; 8 nucleotides match TRBD2. V lost 0 bases and J lost 0; bases outside the gene matches: 13. Germline CDR1 reads LGHNA; CDR2 reads YNFKEQ. This CDR3 comprises 20 residues. The CDR3 nucleotides are TGTGCCAGCAGCCAAGATCTAAGGCTAGCGGGTAGGCTAGCCAAAAACATTCAGTACTTC. Translated, it gives CASSQDLRLAGRLAKNIQYF.